This T cell receptor (beta chain) was sequenced during a study of graft-versus-host responses after intestinal transplantation. About the research overall: Multivisceral, liver-intestinal, or isolated intestinal grafts were transplanted into recipients. Induction with anti-thymocyte globulin, then tacrolimus and steroids for around three years, was given to all recipients.

With respect to this clone: Its antigen is not known.

Measured with immunoSEQ multiplex PCR; TCRdb has only the in-frame clones, and not every one. The sample consists of about 99,000 clones, 80% to 95% of them appearing once. There are 12 residues in the CDR3. Trimming removed 3 bases at V and 1 base at J, with 4 bases between. CDR1 and CDR2 from the germline V gene are SGHRS and YFSETQ. The V gene is TRBV5-1, the J gene TRBJ1-1; D is ambiguous. This sequence was found in a human donor who received an intestinal transplant. The sample in question was unstimulated CD8+ T cells sorted from spleen or lymph node cells, obtained before intestinal transplant. In DNA, the CDR3 is TGCGCCAGCAGCTCAGGGAACACTGAAGCTTTCTTT. This translates into CASSSGNTEAFF.